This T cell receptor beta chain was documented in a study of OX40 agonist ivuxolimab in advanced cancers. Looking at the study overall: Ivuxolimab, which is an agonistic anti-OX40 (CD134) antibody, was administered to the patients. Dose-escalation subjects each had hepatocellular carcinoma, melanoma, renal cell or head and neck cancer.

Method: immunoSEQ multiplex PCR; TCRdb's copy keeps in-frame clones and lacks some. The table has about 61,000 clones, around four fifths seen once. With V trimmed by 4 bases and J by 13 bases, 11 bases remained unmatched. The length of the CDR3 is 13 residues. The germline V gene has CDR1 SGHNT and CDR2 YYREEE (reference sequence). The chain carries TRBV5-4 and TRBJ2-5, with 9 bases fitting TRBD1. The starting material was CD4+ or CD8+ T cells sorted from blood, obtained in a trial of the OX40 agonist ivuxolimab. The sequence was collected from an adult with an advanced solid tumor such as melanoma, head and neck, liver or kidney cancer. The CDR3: CASSTETGGQRYF. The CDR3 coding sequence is TGTGCCAGCAGCACCGAAACAGGGGGCCAGCGGTACTTC.